The 27 T cell receptor beta chains below all came from one sample that was sequenced in a study of shared clonotypes between healthy human individuals. Generated by immunoSEQ multiplex PCR, the TCRdb table keeps only in-frame clones and is missing some. The table has 1.5 million to 2.5 million clones, just under 95% seen once; the top ten hold 1.2%. Naive-designated CD8 cells lacked CD45RO, were positively enriched for CCR7, and omitted terminally differentiated effector memory CD45RA+ cells. Source material: naive CD8+ T cells sorted from blood. Receptors were obtained from a man younger than 35 in good health.

This clone appeared once. The chain uses TRBV11-2 and TRBJ2-5; 12 bases are shared with TRBD2. This CDR3 spans 17 amino acids. The germline V gene encodes CDR1 SGHAT and CDR2 FQNNGV. The junction had 7 bases not matched to a gene; V was cut back by 1 base and J by 4 bases. This CDR3 reads CASSLGLAGDLRETQYF. The CDR3 DNA is TGTGCCAGCAGCTTAGGACTAGCGGGAGATTTGCGAGAGACCCAGTACTTC. Using reference TRBV11-2 and TRBJ2-5 for the parts outside the CDR3, the full variable domain is EAGVAQSPRYKIIEKRQSVAFWCNPISGHATLYWYQQILGQGPKLLIQFQNNGVVDDSQLPKDRFSAERLKGVDSTLKIQPAKLEDSAVYLCASSLGLAGDLRETQYFGPGTRLLVL.

This chain joins TRBV11-2 and TRBJ2-7; D may be TRBD1 (6 bases). Trimming pared 8 bases from V and 4 bases from J, leaving 18 bases between. Germline V gives CDR1 SGHAT, CDR2 FQNNGV. The CDR3 runs 14 residues. The CDR3 region has the DNA TGTGCCAGCGGAACACAGGGAATGGTTTACGAGCAGTACTTC. Protein: CASGTQGMVYEQYF.

With regard to this clone: Other nucleotide sequences in the sample specify the same CDR3. The V call is TRBV6-5, the J call TRBJ1-2; D gene ambiguous. The germline V gene encodes CDR1 MNHEY and CDR2 SVGAGI. Trimming removed 0 bases at V and 2 bases at J, with 7 bases between. The length of the CDR3 is 14 residues. The CDR3 here is CASSYSDVNYGYTF. The CDR3, as DNA: TGTGCCAGCAGTTACTCGGACGTGAACTATGGCTACACCTTC.

This clone has only one observation. CDR3 bases: TGTGCCACCCGCCGGGACAGGGGCTCAAACACTGAAGCTTTCTTT. Translation: CATRRDRGSNTEAFF. This chain joins TRBV15 and TRBJ1-1, with 10 bases matching TRBD1. The CDR3 runs to 15 residues. Germline CDR1 reads LNHNV; CDR2 reads YYDKDF (reference sequence). After removal of 8 bases from V and 2 bases from J, the junction contained 8 bases not matched to a gene.

The chain couples TRBV2 to TRBJ2-1; perhaps D is TRBD1 or TRBD2 (5 bases each). Trimming took 8 bases from V and 7 from J, leaving 9 bases between them. There are 11 residues in the CDR3. Germline CDR1 reads SNHLY; CDR2 reads FYNNEI. The CDR3 loop reads CASGGWNEQFF. CDR3 sequence (DNA): TGTGCCAGCGGGGGATGGAATGAGCAGTTCTTC.

The chain joins TRBV4-1 to TRBJ2-5; possibly TRBD1 for D (5 bases). With 0 bases removed from V and 3 bases from J, the gap between germline ends came to 14 bases. CDR3 length: 16 amino acids. Germline V gene data show CDR1 as MGHRA and CDR2 as YSYEKL. The CDR3 sequence is CASSQDGARAEETQYF. The CDR3 DNA reads TGCGCCAGCAGCCAAGATGGGGCCAGGGCAGAAGAGACCCAGTACTTC.

The chain recombines TRBV5-4 with TRBJ2-1; D might be TRBD2 (5 bases). The CDR3 has 15 residues. V lost 2 bases and J 4 bases, leaving 13 bases between the germline ends. From germline, CDR1 is SGHNT and CDR2 YYREEE (reference sequence). CDR3 sequence reads: CASSFSLGSYNEQFF. The CDR3 nucleotides read TGTGCCAGCAGCTTTAGCCTAGGGAGTTACAATGAGCAGTTCTTC.

This clone has just one count. The chain is built from TRBV7-9 and TRBJ2-3; TRBD2 aligns across 7 bases. J was trimmed by 3 bases and V by 1 base; bases with no gene match: 4. This CDR3 spans 15 amino acids. Germline V gene data show CDR1 as SEHNR and CDR2 as FQNEAQ (reference sequence). CDR3 sequence (DNA): TGTGCCAGCAGCTTAGTCGCGGGAGAGACAGATACGCAGTATTTT. This translates into CASSLVAGETDTQYF.

Worth noting for this clone: The same CDR3 arises from other DNA sequences in this sample as well. This chain connects TRBV28 to TRBJ2-7, with D perhaps given as TRBD1 or TRBD2 (5 bases each). There are 12 residues in the CDR3. Deletions cut 8 bases from V and 1 base from J, with 9 bases between. The germline V gene encodes CDR1 MDHEN and CDR2 SYDVKM. In nucleotides, the CDR3 is TGTGCCAGCCGGGACCCTTCCTACGAGCAGTACTTC. Its translation is CASRDPSYEQYF. Variable domain in full (rest from reference TRBV28 and TRBJ2-7): DVKVTQSSRYLVKRTGEKVFLECVQDMDHENMFWYRQDPGLGLRLIYFSYDVKMKEKGDIPEGYSVSREKKERFSLILESASTNQTSMYLCASRDPSYEQYFGPGTRLTVT.

A word on this clone: Additional DNA sequences in this sample encode the identical CDR3. V is TRBV9 and J is TRBJ2-7; no reliable D call. Germline V gene sequence: CDR1 SGDLS, CDR2 YYNGEE. Trimming cost V 0 bases and J 0 bases, with 7 bases left between them. The CDR3 is 14 residues long. The CDR3 loop is CASSVEDFSYEQYF. The CDR3 DNA follows: TGTGCCAGCAGCGTAGAAGACTTCTCCTACGAGCAGTACTTC.

DNA of the CDR3: TGTGCCACCAGCAACCCCCTCGGGGGCCCAGCTTTCTTT. Its translation is CATSNPLGGPAFF. The chain uses TRBV15 and TRBJ1-1, with D possibly being TRBD1 (6 bases). Trimming left V 4 bases short and J 10 bases short, with 16 bases between. Germline V gene lookup returns CDR1 LNHNV and CDR2 YYDKDF (reference sequence). This CDR3 contains 13 residues.

The chain recombines TRBV10-1 with TRBJ2-7; 9 bases align to TRBD1. The length of the CDR3 is 15 residues. From germline, CDR1 is WNHNN and CDR2 SYGVQD (reference sequence). The junction had 4 bases not matched to a gene; V was cut back by 2 bases and J by 2 bases. The CDR3 DNA reads TGCGCCAGCAGTGAGGAGACAGGGGGAGCCTACGAGCAGTACTTC. This codes for CASSEETGGAYEQYF.

The DNA of the CDR3 is TGTGCCAGCAGCTTTGGGGCTGGCGCTGAAGCTTTCTTT. Translated: CASSFGAGAEAFF. This rearrangement joins TRBV7-9 to TRBJ1-1; perhaps TRBD1 as D (5 bases). The CDR3 totals 13 residues. Germline V CDR1 and CDR2: SEHNR, FQNEAQ (reference sequence). Trimming left V 3 bases short and J 6 bases short, with 11 bases between.

This chain joins TRBV27 and TRBJ2-7; 7 bases fit TRBD1. Unmatched junction bases numbered 4, after V lost 9 bases and J lost 5 bases. The CDR3 is 11 residues long. Germline lookup yields CDR1 MNHEY and CDR2 SMNVEV (reference sequence). The chain's CDR3 is CASLQGNEQYF. In DNA, the CDR3 is TGTGCCAGTCTACAGGGGAACGAGCAGTACTTC.

J is TRBJ1-1 and V is TRBV5-6; no clear D. Trimming took 3 bases from V and 11 from J, leaving 14 bases between them. The CDR3 totals 12 residues. Germline loops: CDR1 SGHDT, CDR2 YYEEEE. The CDR3 loop is CASSSVGSEAFF. CDR3 sequence (DNA): TGTGCCAGCAGCTCGGTAGGGTCGGAGGCTTTCTTT.

As concerns this clone: The same CDR3 is also encoded by other DNA sequences in this sample. V is TRBV27 and J is TRBJ1-1, with a weak D call TRBD1 (5 bases). The CDR3 is 13 amino acids. CDR1 MNHEY and CDR2 SMNVEV come from the germline V gene (reference sequence). Trimming cost V 3 bases and J 1 base, with 6 bases left between them. Here the CDR3 DNA reads TGTGCCAGCAGTTTGGGACGGAACACTGAAGCTTTCTTT. Protein: CASSLGRNTEAFF.

The chain employs TRBV2 and TRBJ2-7; 7 bases align to TRBD1. Germline-derived CDR1 and CDR2 are SNHLY and FYNNEI. This CDR3 is 13 amino acids long. V lost 6 bases and J lost 2; bases outside the gene matches: 4. The CDR3: CASRDRDTYEQYF. The CDR3 DNA reads TGTGCCAGCAGAGACAGGGATACCTACGAGCAGTACTTC.

The gene calls are TRBV4-3 and TRBJ1-6; D remains ambiguous. The CDR3 consists of 14 residues. Germline CDR1 reads LGHNA; CDR2 reads YSLEER. The V end lost 3 bases, the J end lost 8 bases, and 11 bases lay between the germline ends. The CDR3 region has the DNA TGCGCCAGCAGCCAGGCAAGGGATTATTCACCCCTCCACTTT. Translating gives CASSQARDYSPLHF.

The rearrangement joins TRBV2 to TRBJ1-2; D is perhaps TRBD1 (5 bases). Trimming pared 8 bases from V and 6 bases from J, leaving 13 bases between. This CDR3 spans 12 amino acids. The V gene's germline CDR1 is SNHLY and CDR2 FYNNEI. The CDR3 bases are TGTGCCAGCGTTGGCGGGGCTCATGGCTACACCTTC. Protein: CASVGGAHGYTF.

The V gene is TRBV2, the J gene TRBJ1-5; 12 bases agree with TRBD1. CDR1 is SNHLY, CDR2 FYNNEI, per germline. Unmatched junction bases numbered 8, after V lost 8 bases and J lost 6 bases. CDR3 length equals 15 residues. The CDR3 region is CASDDGTGGGQPQHF. CDR3 DNA sequence: TGTGCCAGCGACGACGGGACAGGGGGCGGTCAGCCCCAGCATTTT.

This chain uses TRBV4-1 with TRBJ2-7; a weak D match, TRBD2 (6 bases). V was clipped by 2 bases and J by 5 bases, with 25 bases between them. Looked up from germline, CDR1 is MGHRA and CDR2 is YSYEKL. This CDR3 has 18 amino acids. CDR3 sequence (DNA): TGCGCCAGCAGCCAACTACAATCCCCTGGGGGGAGTAGGAACGAGCAGTACTTC. This translates into CASSQLQSPGGSRNEQYF.

This clone came up once. The chain carries TRBV28 and TRBJ1-4, with D possibly TRBD1 on 5 matching bases. The V gene's germline CDR1 is MDHEN and CDR2 SYDVKM. This CDR3 region has 16 residues. V shed 7 bases and J shed 8 bases, with 23 bases lying between them. The CDR3 DNA reads TGTGCCAGCACGGCGCCGGGGGTCGACGGTATCGAAAAACTGTTTTTT. Translation gives CASTAPGVDGIEKLFF. Full variable domain (missing parts from reference TRBV28 and TRBJ1-4): DVKVTQSSRYLVKRTGEKVFLECVQDMDHENMFWYRQDPGLGLRLIYFSYDVKMKEKGDIPEGYSVSREKKERFSLILESASTNQTSMYLCASTAPGVDGIEKLFFGSGTQLSVL.

The rearrangement uses TRBV7-9 and TRBJ2-5; TRBD1 matches at 9 bases. V lost 3 bases and J lost 5; bases outside the gene matches: 7. Germline values: CDR1 SEHNR, CDR2 FQNEAQ (reference sequence). This CDR3 contains 15 residues. The DNA for the CDR3 is TGTGCCAGCAGCTTGGGACAGGGCTTGGAGGAGACCCAGTACTTC. Translated: CASSLGQGLEETQYF.

J is TRBJ2-6 and V is TRBV7-8, with TRBD2 matching 13 bases. The CDR3 has 18 residues. V lost 2 bases, J lost 3 bases, and 4 bases stayed unmatched. Germline assignment: CDR1 SGHVS and CDR2 FQNEAQ. CDR3 nucleotides: TGTGCCAGCAGCTTACCTGGACTAGCGGGAGATGGGGCCAACGTCCTGACTTTC. Its protein is CASSLPGLAGDGANVLTF.

V gene TRBV7-2 combines with J gene TRBJ2-1, with D possibly matching TRBD2 (6 bases). Trimming shortened V by 2 bases and J by 0 bases, and 20 bases separated the two germline ends. This CDR3 is built from 19 residues. CDR1 is SGHTA and CDR2 is FQGNSA in the germline V gene. CDR3 sequence reads: CASSLFGGMVLSSYNEQFF. The CDR3 DNA is TGTGCCAGCAGCTTATTCGGGGGTATGGTCCTAAGCTCCTACAATGAGCAGTTCTTC.

The chain uses TRBV20-1 and TRBJ2-7; D is unresolved. Germline V gene lookup returns CDR1 DFQATT and CDR2 SNEGSKA (reference sequence). CDR3 size: 11 residues. With 6 bases removed from V and 5 bases from J, the gap between germline ends came to 11 bases. The CDR3 here is CSAATTDEQYF. CDR3 coding DNA: TGCAGTGCCGCCACGACGGACGAGCAGTACTTC.

Note on this clone: Other DNA sequences within the sample encode an identical CDR3. The rearrangement links TRBV6-5 to TRBJ1-1; possibly TRBD1 for D (5 bases). Germline lookup yields CDR1 MNHEY and CDR2 SVGAGI. V dropped 0 bases and J dropped 2 bases, with 10 bases sitting between them. CDR3 length: 15 amino acids. Here the CDR3 reads CASSYSGEGNTEAFF. The CDR3 DNA reads as TGTGCCAGCAGTTACTCAGGGGAGGGAAACACTGAAGCTTTCTTT.